The source of this T cell receptor (beta chain) is a study of cytomegalovirus exposure and HLA in healthy donors. In the case of this clone: The target antigen is unknown.

The V and J ends lost 2 bases and 8 bases respectively, with 7 bases between them. Germline V gene sequence: CDR1 MNHNS, CDR2 SASEGT. The CDR3 totals 12 residues. Study observations and caveats: CMV serostatus was the only immune exposure information that was available. Cytomegalovirus status, reportedly, was diagnosed with high specificity and sensitivity by the classifier. The HLA-A and HLA-B alleles of most subjects were reportedly predicted accurately from TCR beta sequences.

PCR used 60 Vbeta primers and 13 Jbeta primers. Sequencing used immunoSEQ multiplex PCR; TCRdb keeps in-frame clones, though not all of them. The sample lists about 140,000 clones, more than 75% occurring once. The clonotype was recovered from a female donor in good health and CMV-seronegative. This chain connects TRBV6-1 to TRBJ1-5; D gene ambiguous. Sequences were obtained from PBMCs. The DNA of the CDR3 is TGTGCCAGCAGTGAAACTAATGAGCCCCAGCATTTT. It is translated as CASSETNEPQHF.